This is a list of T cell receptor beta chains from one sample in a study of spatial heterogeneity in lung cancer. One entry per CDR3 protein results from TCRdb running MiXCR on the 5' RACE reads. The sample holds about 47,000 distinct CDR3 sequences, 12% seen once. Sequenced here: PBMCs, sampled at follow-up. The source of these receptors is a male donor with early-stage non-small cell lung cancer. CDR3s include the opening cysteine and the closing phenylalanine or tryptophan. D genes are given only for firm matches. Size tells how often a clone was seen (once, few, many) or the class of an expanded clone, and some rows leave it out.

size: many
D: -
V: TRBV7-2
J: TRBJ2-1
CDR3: CASSSPNGYGQFF
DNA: TGTGCCAGCAGTTCCCCGAACGGATATGGGCAGTTCTTC

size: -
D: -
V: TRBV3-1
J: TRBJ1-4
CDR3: CASSQGGATGNEKLFF
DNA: TGTGCCAGCAGCCAAGGGGGGGCGACAGGCAACGAAAAACTGTTTTTT

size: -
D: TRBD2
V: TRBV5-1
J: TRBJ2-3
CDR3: CASSWTSDTDTQYF
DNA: TGTGCCAGCAGCTGGACTAGCGACACAGATACGCAGTATTTT

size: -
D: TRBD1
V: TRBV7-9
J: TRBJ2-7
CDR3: CASSQRQGGYEQYF
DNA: TGTGCCAGCAGCCAGAGACAGGGCGGGTACGAGCAGTACTTC

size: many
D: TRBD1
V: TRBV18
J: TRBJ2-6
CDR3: CASSPPLGQGRVGGANVLTF
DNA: TGTGCCAGCTCTCCTCCCCTAGGACAGGGAAGGGTAGGAGGGGCCAACGTCCTGACTTTC

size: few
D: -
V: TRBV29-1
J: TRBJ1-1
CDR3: CSGSRNMNTEAFF
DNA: TGCAGCGGAAGCCGGAACATGAACACTGAAGCTTTCTTT

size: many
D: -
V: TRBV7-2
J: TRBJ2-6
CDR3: CASLPRASLSGANVLTF
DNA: TGTGCCAGCCTACCCCGGGCCAGCCTCTCTGGGGCCAACGTCCTGACTTTC

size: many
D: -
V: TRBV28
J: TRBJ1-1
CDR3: CASSFGGTGTEAFF
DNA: TGTGCCAGCAGTTTTGGGGGCACGGGCACTGAAGCTTTCTTT

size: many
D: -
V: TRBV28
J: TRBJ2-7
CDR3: CASSLYNEQYF
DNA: TGTGCCAGCAGTTTATATAACGAGCAGTACTTC

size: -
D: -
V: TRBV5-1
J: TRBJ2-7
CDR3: CASSQMGYPPSHEQYF
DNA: TGCGCCAGCAGCCAGATGGGTTACCCCCCCTCCCACGAGCAGTACTTC

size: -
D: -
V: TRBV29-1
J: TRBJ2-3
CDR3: CSVDLSTDTQYF
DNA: TGCAGCGTTGATTTGAGCACAGATACGCAGTATTTT

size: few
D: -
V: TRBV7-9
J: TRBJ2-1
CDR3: CASSLAQGSYNEQFF
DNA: TGTGCCAGCAGCTTAGCGCAGGGTTCCTACAATGAGCAGTTCTTC

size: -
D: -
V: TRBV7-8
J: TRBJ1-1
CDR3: CASSFEYTEAFF
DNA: TGTGCCAGCAGCTTTGAGTACACTGAAGCTTTCTTT